This TCR beta chain derives from a study of blood T cell repertoires in COVID-19. TCRdb's table, derived via immunoSEQ multiplex PCR, lists solely in-frame clones and lacks some. The sample holds around 400,000 clones, just over 90% seen once. Donors were grouped by their self-reported clinical history. CDR1 is MNHEY, CDR2 SVGAGI, per germline. J gave up 2 bases and V 4 bases, and 9 bases lay outside the gene matches. This CDR3 is 16 amino acids long. Input material: PBMCs or T cells enriched from blood (not recorded which). The gene calls are TRBV6-5 and TRBJ1-1; 8 nucleotides agree with TRBD1. The TCR was taken from a woman in her thirties or forties who had been exposed to COVID-19. The CDR3, as DNA: TGTGCCAGCAGTTCCCTTCCCGGACAGGGCAACACTGAAGCTTTCTTT. It codes for CASSSLPGQGNTEAFF.